This entry lists 8 T cell receptor beta chains sequenced from one sample in a study of blood T cells in healthy people across ages. Next came a second PCR, run for about 6 to 12 cycles, which used a sample-barcoded 5' primer along with a J-beta primer mix. TCRdb processed the 5' RACE reads anew with MiXCR; each CDR3 protein has one entry. Of roughly 1.5 million distinct CDR3 sequences in the sample, about 45% are singletons; the top ten hold approximately 4.1%. The sample comprised blood. The receptors here all came from a woman between 18 and 29 years old in good health.

This chain connects TRBV18 to TRBJ1-1; 7 bases fit TRBD1. V dropped 3 bases and J dropped 1; count of bases not matched to a gene: 5. The CDR3 has 15 residues. Germline CDR1 KGHSH, CDR2 LQKENI. The CDR3: CASSPQQGSNTEAFF. CDR3 nucleotides: TGTGCCAGCTCACCGCAACAGGGGTCGAACACTGAAGCTTTCTTT.

This chain links TRBV12-3 or TRBV12-4 with TRBJ2-5, with TRBD1 identical over 8 bases. The DNA matches TRBJ2-7 better at its end, which makes the J call doubtful. The CDR3 runs to 14 residues. CDR3 nucleotides: TGTGCCAGCAGACAAGACAGGGGAGGTGACGAGCAGTACTTC. Translated, it gives CASRQDRGGDEQYF.

V is TRBV9 and J is TRBJ2-7; 9 bases are a match to TRBD1. The CDR3 consists of 15 residues. From germline, CDR1 is SGDLS and CDR2 YYNGEE. The ends lost 3 bases at V and 4 bases at J; junction bases unmatched: 8. The CDR3 loop is CASSATPGQGYEQYF. CDR3 coding DNA: TGTGCCAGCAGCGCCACTCCGGGACAGGGATACGAGCAGTACTTC.

This clonotype was counted between two and nine times. The J gene is TRBJ1-4, the V gene TRBV7-9; the D gene is possibly TRBD1 (5 bases). Germline V lookup: CDR1 SEHNR, CDR2 FQNEAQ (reference sequence). V lost 6 bases to trimming and J lost 3 bases, with 14 bases between them. The length of the CDR3 is 15 residues. The CDR3 reads CASSHPRDANEKLFF. In DNA, the CDR3 is TGTGCCAGCAGTCACCCGCGGGACGCTAATGAAAAACTGTTTTTT. The whole variable domain, remainder taken from reference TRBV7-9 and TRBJ1-4, is DTGVSQNPRHKITKRGQNVTFRCDPISEHNRLYWYRQTLGQGPEFLTYFQNEAQLEKSRLLSDRFSAERPKGSFSTLEIQRTEQGDSAMYLCASSHPRDANEKLFFGSGTQLSVL.

This clonotype turned up a few times. The chain joins TRBV25-1 to TRBJ2-7; maybe TRBD2 (5 bases). Germline values: CDR1 MGHDK, CDR2 SYGVNS. The V and J ends lost 3 bases and 1 base respectively, with 13 bases between them. This CDR3 has 15 residues. The CDR3, as DNA: TGTGCCAGCAGTGACCCAGCGGACGTTTCCTACGAGCAGTACTTC. Its translation is CASSDPADVSYEQYF.

This clonotype was observed a handful of times. V usage is TRBV10-3 and J usage is TRBJ2-3; TRBD2 matches at 8 bases. Trimming took 3 bases from V and 2 from J; bases not matched to a gene: 4. Germline CDR1 reads ENHRY; CDR2 reads SYGVKD. The CDR3 length is 15 residues. CDR3 DNA: TGTGCCATCAGTGAATGGCGGGGGGACACAGATACGCAGTATTTT. As protein: CAISEWRGDTDTQYF.

There are a few counts of this clonotype. This chain connects TRBV12-3 or TRBV12-4 to TRBJ2-1; no firm D call. CDR3 length: 17 amino acids. The V end lost 3 bases, the J end lost 1 base, and 16 bases lay between the germline ends. Here the CDR3 DNA reads TGTGCCAGCAGTTTCATAGGGCGGAGTGTTTCCTACAATGAGCAGTTCTTC. This codes for CASSFIGRSVSYNEQFF.

This clonotype has a handful of counts. The chain couples TRBV12-3 or TRBV12-4 to TRBJ2-7; no definite D call. The CDR3 has 14 amino acids. Between the trimmed V and J ends, which lost 4 bases and 0 bases, there was a span of 10 bases. This CDR3 reads CASSSVHHSYEQYF. The CDR3 bases are TGTGCCAGCAGTTCAGTTCATCACTCCTACGAGCAGTACTTC.